This entry describes one TCR beta chain. Its antigen remains unidentified. The sample holds no much larger clone one base away, and base qualities are not on file. The entry originates in a study of CD4 T cells in relation to SARS-CoV-2 and coronaviruses (dated by TCRdb to 2020 to 2022). Study-level background: In the ViraFEST assay, PBMCs were cultured with antigen for 10 days, after which TCR beta CDR3s were sequenced to identify antigen-specific clonal expansions. Shared crossreactive spike epitopes were mapped to their HLA restriction using patient-derived lymphoblastoid cell lines. The Adaptive Biotechnologies TCR-sequencing kit was used to sequence samples from a few pre-COVID donors and the naive versus memory experiments, whereas other data were Illumina-based. A median age of approximately 40 years, with a range of 21 to 72 years, was recorded for the full convalescent cohort of around twelve patients. Memory CD4+ T cell crossreactivity between SARS-CoV-2 and common cold coronavirus spike proteins was assessed at the TCR clonotype level in the study. The approximately twelve convalescent patients included 8 males and 4 females; two subjects were Hispanic. A different TCR-beta assay, based on Illumina, was used to sequence expansion assays from other donors in the study.

Naive and memory CD4+ T cells were separated from cryopreserved PBMCs through CD4 enrichment, which was followed by EasySep naive CD4+ T cell enrichment. Sorted naive or memory CD4+ T cells (approximately 10^5) were grown at a 1:1 ratio with T cell-depleted PBMCs and CEF peptides for roughly eleven days. In general, every peptide culture condition was set up in three replicate wells. PBMCs were isolated from leukapheresis product or whole blood by Ficoll-Paque PLUS gradient centrifugation. The PBMCs went either fresh into the expansion assay or into cryopreservation at -140 degrees C. The QIAamp Micro DNA Kit was used to extract genomic DNA from the CD4+ T cells. DNA from CEF-cultured naive and memory CD4+ T cells underwent immunoSEQ TCR-beta sequencing at survey level. For the original study's pipeline: During preprocessing, nonproductive sequences were discarded, as were any CDR3s that did not begin with C, did not end with F or W, or were shorter than 7 amino acids. Antigen-specific clonotypes were called with the MANAFEST web app, based on expansion relative to reference and other culture wells. A clone was considered positive if the clone showed significant expansion compared with the reference culture in 2 of 3 replicate wells at an FDR below 0.05. For a clone to be considered positive, significant expansion relative to all other tandem wells and an odds ratio above 5 were also required. Cultured and uncultured naive and memory CD4+ repertoires were searched for CDR3s previously identified as spike- and CEF-reactive. After three terminal residues were trimmed from each end, CDR3 homology was quantified as pairwise Levenshtein distance using the stringdist R package. The table was pulled from immuneACCESS by TCRdb, which kept in-frame rearrangements only. Such tables lose some clones; where checked, under half of the loss comes from unresolved V genes, and the rest has no known cause. V and J calls plus clone size are reproduced from that table; the DNA served to infer D and trimming. The sample includes 36,000 or so clones, with 77% observed a single time. In total, the top ten clones hold 2.5% to 3.5% of the sample.

The paper as a whole reports these results and caveats: In roughly 65% of donors, memory CD4+ clonotypes turned up that crossrecognized SARS-CoV-2 and at least one common cold coronavirus spike. Since the crossreactivity analysis centred on spike protein, crossreactivity against other viral proteins was not assessed. Crossreactive clones showed significantly weaker SARS-CoV-2-driven expansion than monoreactive clones, consistent with antigenic imprinting. Pre-pandemic and post-infection samples were not both contributed by any donor, so tracing of the source of pre-existing responses was limited. Naive versus memory sequencing indicated that memory recall responses, rather than primary responses primed during culture, are detected by the assay. The study was limited by small numbers of patients and tested TCRs.

Sequencing was done on a sample of memory CD4+ T cells from PBMCs, cultured in vitro. The cell subset or site label on this specimen signifies: memory (non-naive) CD4+ T cells. This clonotype was obtained from an adult with COVID-19.

The DNA sequence is as follows: TGTGCCAGTAGTAACCAGGATAACTACGAGCAGTACTTC. Its translation reads: CASSNQDNYEQYF. The rearrangement combines TRBV19 with TRBJ2-7, with no confident D gene call. From the cysteine up to the phenylalanine, the CDR3 has a length of 13 residues. Only CDR3 DNA is held: 39 bases, read in frame from base 1. The germline V gene (reference sequence) supplies CDR1 LNHDA and CDR2 SQIVND. V is pared back by 4 bases and J by 3 bases, with 10 bases lying between the germline termini.